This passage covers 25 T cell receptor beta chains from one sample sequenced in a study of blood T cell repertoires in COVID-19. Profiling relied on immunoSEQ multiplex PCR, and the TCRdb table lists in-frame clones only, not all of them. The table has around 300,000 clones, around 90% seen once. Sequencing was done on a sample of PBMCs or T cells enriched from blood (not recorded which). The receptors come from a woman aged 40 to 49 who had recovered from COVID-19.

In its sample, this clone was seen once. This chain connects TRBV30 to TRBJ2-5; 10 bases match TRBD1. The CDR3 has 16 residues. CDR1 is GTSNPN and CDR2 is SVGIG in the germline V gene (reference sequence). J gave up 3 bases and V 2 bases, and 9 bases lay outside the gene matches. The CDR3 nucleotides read TGTGCCTGGAGTCCCCCGGGACAGGGGCTGGAAGAGACCCAGTACTTC. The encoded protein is CAWSPPGQGLEETQYF.

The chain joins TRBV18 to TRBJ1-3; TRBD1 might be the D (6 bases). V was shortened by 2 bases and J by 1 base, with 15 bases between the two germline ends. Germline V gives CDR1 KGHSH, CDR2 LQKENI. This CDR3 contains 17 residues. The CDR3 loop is CASSPAAGVLSGNTIYF. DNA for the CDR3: TGTGCCAGCTCACCAGCCGCAGGGGTCCTGTCTGGAAACACCATATATTTT.

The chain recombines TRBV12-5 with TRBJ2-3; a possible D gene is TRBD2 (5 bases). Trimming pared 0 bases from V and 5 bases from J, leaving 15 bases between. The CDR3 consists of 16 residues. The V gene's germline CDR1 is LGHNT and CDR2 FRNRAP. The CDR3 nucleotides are TGTGCTAGTGGTTTGGTACTAGGACCAACTCAAGATACGCAGTATTTT. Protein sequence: CASGLVLGPTQDTQYF. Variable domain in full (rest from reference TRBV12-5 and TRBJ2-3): DARVTQTPRHKVTEMGQEVTMRCQPILGHNTVFWYRQTMMQGLELLAYFRNRAPLDDSGMPKDRFSAEMPDATLATLKIQPSEPRDSAVYFCASGLVLGPTQDTQYFGPGTRLTVL.

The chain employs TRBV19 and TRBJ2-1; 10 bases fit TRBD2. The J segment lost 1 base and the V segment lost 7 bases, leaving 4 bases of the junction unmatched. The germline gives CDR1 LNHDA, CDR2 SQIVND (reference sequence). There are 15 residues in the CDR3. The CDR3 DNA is TGTGCCAGTAACCAAGCGGGGGGGTCCTACAATGAGCAGTTCTTC. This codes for CASNQAGGSYNEQFF.

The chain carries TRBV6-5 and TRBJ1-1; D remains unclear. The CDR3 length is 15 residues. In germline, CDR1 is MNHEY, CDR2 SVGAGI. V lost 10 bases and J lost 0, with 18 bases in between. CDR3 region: CATRREYTMNTEAFF. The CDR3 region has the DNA TGTGCCACCAGGAGGGAATACACCATGAACACTGAAGCTTTCTTT.

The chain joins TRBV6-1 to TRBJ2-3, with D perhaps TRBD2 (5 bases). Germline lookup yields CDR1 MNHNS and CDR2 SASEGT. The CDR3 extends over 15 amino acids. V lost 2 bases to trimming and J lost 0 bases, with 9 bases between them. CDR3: CASSETRTSTDTQYF. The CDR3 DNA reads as TGTGCCAGCAGTGAAACTAGAACTAGCACAGATACGCAGTATTTT.

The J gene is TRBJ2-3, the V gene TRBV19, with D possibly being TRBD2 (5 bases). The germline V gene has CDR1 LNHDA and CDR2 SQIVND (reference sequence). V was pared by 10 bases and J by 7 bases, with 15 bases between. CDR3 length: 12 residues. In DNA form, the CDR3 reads TGTGCCACCGCGTTCCGGGGAAATACGCAGTATTTT. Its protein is CATAFRGNTQYF.

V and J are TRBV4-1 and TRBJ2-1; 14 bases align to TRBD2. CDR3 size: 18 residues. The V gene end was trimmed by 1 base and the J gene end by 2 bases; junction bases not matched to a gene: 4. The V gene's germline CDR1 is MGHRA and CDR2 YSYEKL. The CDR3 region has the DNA TGCGCCAGCAGCCAAGGACTAGCGGGGGGGCGGGCCTACAATGAGCAGTTCTTC. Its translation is CASSQGLAGGRAYNEQFF.

The CDR3 nucleotides read TGCGCCAGCAGCCCAGGGGGACAGACAGATACGCAGTATTTT. Residues: CASSPGGQTDTQYF. The chain links TRBV5-1 to TRBJ2-3; 7 nucleotides match TRBD1. The CDR3 totals 14 residues. V shed 4 bases, J shed 3 bases, and the junction held 5 bases outside the gene matches. In germline, CDR1 is SGHRS, CDR2 YFSETQ.

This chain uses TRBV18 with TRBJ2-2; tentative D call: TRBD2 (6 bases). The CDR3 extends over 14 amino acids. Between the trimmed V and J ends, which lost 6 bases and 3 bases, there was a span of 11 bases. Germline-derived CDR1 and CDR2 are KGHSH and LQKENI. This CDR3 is CASSTGLDTGELFF. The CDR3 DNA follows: TGTGCCAGCTCGACGGGACTTGACACCGGGGAGCTGTTTTTT.

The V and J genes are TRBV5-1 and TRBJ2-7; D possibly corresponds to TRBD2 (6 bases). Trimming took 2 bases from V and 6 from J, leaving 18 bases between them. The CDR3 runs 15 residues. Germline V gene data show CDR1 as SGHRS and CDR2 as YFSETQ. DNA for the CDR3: TGCGCCAGCAGCTTCCGGGACTCAAGGAAGGGCGAGCAGTACTTC. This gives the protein CASSFRDSRKGEQYF.

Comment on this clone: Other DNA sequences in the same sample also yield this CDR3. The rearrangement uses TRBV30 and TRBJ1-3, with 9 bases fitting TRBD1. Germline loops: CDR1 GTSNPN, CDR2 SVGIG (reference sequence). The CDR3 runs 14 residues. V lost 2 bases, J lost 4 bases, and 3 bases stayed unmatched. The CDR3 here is CAWSPGTGGNTIYF. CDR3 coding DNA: TGTGCCTGGAGTCCCGGGACAGGGGGAAACACCATATATTTT.

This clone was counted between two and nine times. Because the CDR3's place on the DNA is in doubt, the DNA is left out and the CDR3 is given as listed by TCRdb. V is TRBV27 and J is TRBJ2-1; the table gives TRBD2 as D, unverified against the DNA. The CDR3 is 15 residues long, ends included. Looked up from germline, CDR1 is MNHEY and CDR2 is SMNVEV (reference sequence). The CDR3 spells CASSTSGLAGDEQFF.

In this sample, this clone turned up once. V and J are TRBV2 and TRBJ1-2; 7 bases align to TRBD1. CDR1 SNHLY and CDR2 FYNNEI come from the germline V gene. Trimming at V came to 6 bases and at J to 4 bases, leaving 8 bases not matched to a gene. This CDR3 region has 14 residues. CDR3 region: CASSRDSVIYGYTF. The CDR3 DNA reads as TGTGCCAGCAGCCGGGACAGCGTCATCTATGGCTACACCTTC.

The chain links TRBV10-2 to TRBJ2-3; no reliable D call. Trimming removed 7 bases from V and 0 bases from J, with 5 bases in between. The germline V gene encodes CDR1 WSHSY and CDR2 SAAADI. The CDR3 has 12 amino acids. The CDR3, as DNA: TGCGCCAGCAAACAGAGCACAGATACGCAGTATTTT. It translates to CASKQSTDTQYF.

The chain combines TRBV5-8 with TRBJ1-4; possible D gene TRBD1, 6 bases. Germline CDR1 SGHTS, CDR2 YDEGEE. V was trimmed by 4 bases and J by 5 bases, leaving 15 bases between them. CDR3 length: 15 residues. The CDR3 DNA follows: TGTGCCAGCAGCCCAAGGACAGCTGCCAATGAAAAACTGTTTTTT. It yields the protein CASSPRTAANEKLFF.

CDR3 coding DNA: TGTGCTAGTGGTCCCGGTAGGAACTGGGGCCAGTATGGCTACACCTTC. Its translation is CASGPGRNWGQYGYTF. This chain links TRBV12-5 with TRBJ1-2; a weak D match, TRBD1 (5 bases). Trimming removed 5 bases from V and 5 bases from J, with 21 bases in between. The CDR3 covers 16 residues. Germline assignment: CDR1 LGHNT and CDR2 FRNRAP.

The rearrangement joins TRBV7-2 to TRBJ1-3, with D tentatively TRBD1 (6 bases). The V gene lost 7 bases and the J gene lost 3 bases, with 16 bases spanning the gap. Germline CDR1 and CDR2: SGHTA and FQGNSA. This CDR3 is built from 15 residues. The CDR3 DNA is TGTGCCAGCATCCCACAGGGTGAAGGTGGAAACACCATATATTTT. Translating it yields CASIPQGEGGNTIYF.

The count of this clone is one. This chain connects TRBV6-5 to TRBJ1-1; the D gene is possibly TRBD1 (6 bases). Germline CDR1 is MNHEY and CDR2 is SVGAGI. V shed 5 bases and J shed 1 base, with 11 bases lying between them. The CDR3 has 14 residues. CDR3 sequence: CASSTGHQNTEAFF. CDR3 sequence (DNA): TGTGCCAGCAGTACGGGACACCAGAACACTGAAGCTTTCTTT.

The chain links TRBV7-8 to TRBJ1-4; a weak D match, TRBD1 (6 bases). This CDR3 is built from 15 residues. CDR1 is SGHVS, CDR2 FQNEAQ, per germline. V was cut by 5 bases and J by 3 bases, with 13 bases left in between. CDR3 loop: CASSIYRVANEKLFF. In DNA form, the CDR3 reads TGTGCCAGCAGCATCTACAGGGTGGCTAATGAAAAACTGTTTTTT. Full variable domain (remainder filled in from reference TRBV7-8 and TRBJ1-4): GAGVSQSPRYKVAKRGQDVALRCDPISGHVSLFWYQQALGQGPEFLTYFQNEAQLDKSGLPSDRFFAERPEGSVSTLKIQRTQQEDSAVYLCASSIYRVANEKLFFGSGTQLSVL.

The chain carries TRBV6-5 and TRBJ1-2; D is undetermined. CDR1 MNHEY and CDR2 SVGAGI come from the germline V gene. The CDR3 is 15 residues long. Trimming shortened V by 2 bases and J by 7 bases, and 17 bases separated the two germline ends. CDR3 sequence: CASSYDFRNSGGYTF. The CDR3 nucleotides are TGTGCCAGCAGTTACGATTTTCGGAATTCGGGTGGCTACACCTTC.

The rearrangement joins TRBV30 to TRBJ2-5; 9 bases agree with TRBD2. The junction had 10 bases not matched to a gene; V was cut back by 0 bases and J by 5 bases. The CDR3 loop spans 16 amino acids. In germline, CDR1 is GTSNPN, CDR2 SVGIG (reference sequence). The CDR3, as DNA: TGTGCCTGGAGTGTACCTGGCGGGAGGGCCGTGGAGACCCAGTACTTC. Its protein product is CAWSVPGGRAVETQYF. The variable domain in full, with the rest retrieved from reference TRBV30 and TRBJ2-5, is SQTIHQWPATLVQPVGSPLSLECTVEGTSNPNLYWYRQAAGRGLQLLFYSVGIGQISSEVPQNLSASRPQDRQFILSSKKLLLSDSGFYLCAWSVPGGRAVETQYFGPGTRLLVL.

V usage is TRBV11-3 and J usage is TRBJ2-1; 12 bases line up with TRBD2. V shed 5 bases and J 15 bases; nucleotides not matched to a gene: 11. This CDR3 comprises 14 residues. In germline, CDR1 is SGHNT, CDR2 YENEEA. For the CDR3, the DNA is TGTGCCAGCAGCCCTCAAGCGACTAGCGGGAGCCTGTTCTTC. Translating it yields CASSPQATSGSLFF.

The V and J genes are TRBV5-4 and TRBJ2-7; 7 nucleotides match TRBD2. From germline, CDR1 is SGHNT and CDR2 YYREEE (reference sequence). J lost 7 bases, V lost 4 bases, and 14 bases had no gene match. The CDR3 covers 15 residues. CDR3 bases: TGTGCCAGCAGCCCCGGGACTACACAATCTAGGGAGCAGTACTTC. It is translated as CASSPGTTQSREQYF.

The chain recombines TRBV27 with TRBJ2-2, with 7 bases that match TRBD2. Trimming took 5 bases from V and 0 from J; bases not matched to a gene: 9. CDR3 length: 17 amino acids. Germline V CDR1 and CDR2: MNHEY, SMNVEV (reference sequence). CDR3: CASSQTLSGANTGELFF. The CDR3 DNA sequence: TGTGCCAGCAGTCAGACCCTAAGCGGGGCGAACACCGGGGAGCTGTTTTTT.